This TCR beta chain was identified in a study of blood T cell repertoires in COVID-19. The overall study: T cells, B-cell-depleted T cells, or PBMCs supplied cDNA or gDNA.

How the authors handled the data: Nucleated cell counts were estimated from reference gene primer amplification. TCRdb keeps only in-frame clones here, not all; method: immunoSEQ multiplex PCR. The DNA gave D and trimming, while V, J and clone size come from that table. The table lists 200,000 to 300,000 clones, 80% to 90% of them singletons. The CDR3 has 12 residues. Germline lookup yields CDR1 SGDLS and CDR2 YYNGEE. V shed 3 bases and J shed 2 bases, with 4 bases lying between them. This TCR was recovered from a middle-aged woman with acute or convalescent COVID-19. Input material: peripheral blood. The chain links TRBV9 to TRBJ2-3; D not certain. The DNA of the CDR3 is TGTGCCAGCAGCGCTACCACAGATACGCAGTATTTT. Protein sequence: CASSATTDTQYF.